This TCR beta chain was sequenced for a study of T cells in Graves' hyperthyroidism and ophthalmopathy. Amplified regions were TCR beta CDR3 sequences from RNA transcripts. Carried out on the TCR CDR3, a first-round RT-PCR used the HTBI primer set. TCRdb independently ran MiXCR on the multiplex PCR reads; one entry per CDR3 protein. This sample has 280,000 or so distinct CDR3 sequences, with 25% to 30% found just once. Per germline, CDR1 GTSNPN and CDR2 SVGIG (reference sequence). Trimming pared 4 bases from V and 7 bases from J, leaving 14 bases between. The length of the CDR3 is 12 residues. The hyperthyroidism was newly diagnosed and had lasted under 2 months; the patients were aged 18 to 65.

Sequences were obtained from blood. The chain recombines TRBV30 with TRBJ2-7; D gene unclear. This receptor was taken from a man aged 40-49 years with Graves' hyperthyroidism that later progressed to Graves' ophthalmopathy. The CDR3 DNA is TGTGCCTGGACCGTAGGGCCCGTGGAGCAGTACTTC. It is translated as CAWTVGPVEQYF.